This TCR beta chain was found in a study of lymphopenia after photon versus proton radiotherapy. The study's findings and limits: Survival link was tested only in deceased patients; proton benefit remains a possibility.

Assay: immunoSEQ multiplex PCR; the TCRdb copy retains only in-frame clones and omits some. The table records 20,000 to 25,000 clones, 75% to 90% of them present only once. About this clone itself: Antigen: not known.

The V end lost 5 bases, the J end lost 5 bases, and 12 bases lay between the germline ends. This CDR3 comprises 13 residues. Germline loops: CDR1 MNHEY, CDR2 SMNVEV (reference sequence). The sample in question was peripheral blood, obtained from a patient treated with photon-based radiotherapy. The chain has TRBV27 and TRBJ1-1; D remains ambiguous. The sequence was obtained from a man aged 55 to 69 with pancreatic cancer. This CDR3 reads CASSHRTATEAFF. The CDR3, as DNA: TGTGCCAGCAGTCATCGGACCGCGACTGAAGCTTTCTTT.